This TCR beta chain was found in a study of cytomegalovirus exposure and HLA in healthy donors. Study-wide results and caveats: It was assumed in the presence/absence analyses that sequencing depth was roughly uniform across donors.

Per germline, CDR1 MRHNA and CDR2 SNTAGT. The CDR3 is 15 residues long. The V end was cut by 4 bases, the J end by 1 base, with 11 bases between. Regarding this clone: The target antigen is unknown.

Donors sampled were nominally healthy, though unrecorded immune exposures were likely. PCR employed 60 Vbeta and 13 Jbeta primers. Sequencing used immunoSEQ multiplex PCR; TCRdb keeps in-frame clones, though not all of them. This sample's clone table lists 60,000 or so clones. This sequence originates from a man between 50 and 59 years old in good health and CMV-seropositive. The chain employs TRBV6-4 and TRBJ1-5; maybe TRBD1 (5 bases). Sequencing was done on a sample of PBMCs. The CDR3 reads CASSGPRGSNQPQHF. The CDR3 bases are TGTGCCAGCAGTGGCCCCCGGGGGAGCAATCAGCCCCAGCATTTT.